This record concerns one TCR beta chain sequence. These data are taken from a study of T cell responses to AZD1222 COVID-19 vaccine. The CDR3 loop spans 13 amino acids. Germline CDR1 and CDR2: MNHEY and SVGAGI. Trimming removed 11 bases at V and 3 bases at J, with 17 bases between. The table came from immunoSEQ multiplex PCR; TCRdb's copy has only in-frame clones and leaves some out. The sample shows about 110,000 clones, approximately 84% of them seen only once. The sequence came from an adult in good health. The material was peripheral blood, obtained on day 0 of AZD1222 vaccination. The gene calls are TRBV6-5 and TRBJ2-7; D is perhaps TRBD1 (6 bases). In nucleotides, the CDR3 is TGTGCCGCCCAGGGGATCCGGAGCTACGAGCAGTACTTC. This gives the protein CAAQGIRSYEQYF.